What follows is one T cell receptor beta chain and its context. This entry belongs to a study of technical replicates of blood from a handful of donors. The data were produced by immunoSEQ multiplex PCR, yet TCRdb's version contains in-frame clones alone and is incomplete. The sample has about 81,000 clones; 85% to 95% are singletons. CDR1 is SGHNT, CDR2 YENEEA, per germline. The CDR3 runs 16 residues. V trimming: 5 bases; J trimming: 4 bases; junction bases outside the gene matches: 12. The chain links TRBV11-3 to TRBJ2-3, with TRBD1 matching over 7 bases. Material for sequencing was T cells isolated from PBMCs. The sequence was collected from a human donor in good health. The CDR3 sequence: CASSESTFTGADTQYF. The DNA for the CDR3 is TGTGCCAGCAGCGAGTCAACCTTTACAGGGGCAGATACGCAGTATTTT.